The rows below give T cell receptor beta chains drawn from one sample of a study of CD4 T cells in relation to SARS-CoV-2 and coronaviruses. Sequencing was performed with immunoSEQ multiplex PCR; in TCRdb, only in-frame clones are kept and a portion is missing. Here the sample spans some 60,000 clones, around 90% being singletons. The sample consisted of naive CD4+ T cells from PBMCs. The receptor source for this set is an adult with COVID-19. CDR3s include the opening cysteine and the closing phenylalanine or tryptophan. D genes are given only for firm matches.

v_gene: TRBV7-9
len: 12
j_gene: TRBJ1-4
d_gene: .
CDR3nt: TGTGCCAGCAGTCCGTCGCAGGAAAAACTGTTTTTT
CDR3aa: CASSPSQEKLFF

v_gene: TRBV5-6
len: 15
j_gene: TRBJ1-4
d_gene: .
CDR3nt: TGTGCCAGCAGTTCTACAGGAGCCGAAGGGGAAAAACTGTTTTTT
CDR3aa: CASSSTGAEGEKLFF

v_gene: TRBV27
len: 17
j_gene: TRBJ2-1
d_gene: TRBD2
CDR3nt: TGTGCCAGCCGGGGGGCTAGCGGGACGACCCCCTTCAATGAGCAGTTCTTC
CDR3aa: CASRGASGTTPFNEQFF

v_gene: TRBV18
len: 13
j_gene: TRBJ2-1
d_gene: .
CDR3nt: TGTGCCAGCTCACAATTGGTCGGGGATGAGCAGTTCTTC
CDR3aa: CASSQLVGDEQFF

v_gene: TRBV7-9
len: 16
j_gene: TRBJ2-1
d_gene: .
CDR3nt: TGTGCCAGCAGCACACAGGACAGACCCCCCTACAATGAGCAGTTCTTC
CDR3aa: CASSTQDRPPYNEQFF

v_gene: TRBV4-1
len: 13
j_gene: TRBJ1-2
d_gene: TRBD1
CDR3nt: TGCGCCAGCACGGACAGGGAGGACTATGGCTACACCTTC
CDR3aa: CASTDREDYGYTF

v_gene: TRBV4-1
len: 17
j_gene: TRBJ2-3
d_gene: .
CDR3nt: TGCGCCAGCAGCCTATCACGGTTTGGGTCAAGCACAGATACGCAGTATTTT
CDR3aa: CASSLSRFGSSTDTQYF

v_gene: TRBV12-3/TRBV12-4
len: 13
j_gene: TRBJ2-7
d_gene: .
CDR3nt: TGTGCCAGCAGTCCCTCCGACGGTTCACTCCAGTACTTC
CDR3aa: CASSPSDGSLQYF

v_gene: TRBV6-5
len: 14
j_gene: TRBJ2-7
d_gene: TRBD1
CDR3nt: TGTGCCAGCAGTAAAAGGACAGGGGGCTACGAGCAGTACTTC
CDR3aa: CASSKRTGGYEQYF

v_gene: TRBV6-5
len: 12
j_gene: TRBJ1-5
d_gene: .
CDR3nt: TGTGCCAGCGGGGCAGTCAATCAGCCCCAGCATTTT
CDR3aa: CASGAVNQPQHF